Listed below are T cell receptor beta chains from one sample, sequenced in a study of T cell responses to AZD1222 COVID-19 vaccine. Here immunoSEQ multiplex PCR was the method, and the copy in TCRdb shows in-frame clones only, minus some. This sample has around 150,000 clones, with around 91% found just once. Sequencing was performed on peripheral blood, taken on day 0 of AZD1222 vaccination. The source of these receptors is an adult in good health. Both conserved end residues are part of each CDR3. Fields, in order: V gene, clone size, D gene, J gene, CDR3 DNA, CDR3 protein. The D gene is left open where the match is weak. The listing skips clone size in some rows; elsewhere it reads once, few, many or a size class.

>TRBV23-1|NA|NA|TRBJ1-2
TGCGCCAGCAGTCAAGCGACAGGAGGCATCTATGGCTACACCTTC
CASSQATGGIYGYTF
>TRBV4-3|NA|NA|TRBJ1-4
TGCGCCAGCAGCCTAGGCGAGGCGTCAGTGAATGAAAAACTGTTTTTT
CASSLGEASVNEKLFF
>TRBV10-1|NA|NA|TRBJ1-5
TGCGCCAGCAGTGGGAATGTCAATACAGCGGGGCAGCCCCAGCATTTT
CASSGNVNTAGQPQHF
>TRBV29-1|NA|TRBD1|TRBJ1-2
TGCAGCGCCCCGGACAGGGGAGGGACTAACTATGGCTACACCTTC
CSAPDRGGTNYGYTF
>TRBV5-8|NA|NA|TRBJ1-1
TGTGCCAGCAGCTTTAGTTTACAGAGCACTGAAGCTTTCTTT
CASSFSLQSTEAFF
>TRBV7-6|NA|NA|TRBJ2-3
TGTGCCAGCAGCTTAAGTTTAGCGGAAGGTACGCAGTATTTT
CASSLSLAEGTQYF
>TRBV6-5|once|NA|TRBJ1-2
TGTGCCACCTCCTCCTACTATGGCTACACCTTC
CATSSYYGYTF
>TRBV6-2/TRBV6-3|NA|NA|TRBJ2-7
TGTGCCAGCAGCGTAATGAGTGAAGCCTACGAGCAGTACTTC
CASSVMSEAYEQYF
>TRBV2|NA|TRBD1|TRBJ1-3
TGTGCCAGCAGGGACAGGGGAGCTGGAAACACCATATATTTT
CASRDRGAGNTIYF
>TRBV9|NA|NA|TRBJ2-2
TGTGCCAGCAGCTTTGCAGGGGCTAGTCGGGAGCTGTTTTTT
CASSFAGASRELFF
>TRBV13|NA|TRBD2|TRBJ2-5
TGTGCCAGCAGCCGAACTAGCGGGGGAACGAAGGAGACCCAGTACTTC
CASSRTSGGTKETQYF
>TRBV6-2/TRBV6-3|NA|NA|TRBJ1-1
TGTGCCAGCAGTTACACGGCCCACTCTAACACTGAAGCTTTCTTT
CASSYTAHSNTEAFF
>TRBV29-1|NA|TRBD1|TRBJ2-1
TGCAGCGTTGAAGAACAGGGGGCGATCTACAATGAGCAGTTCTTC
CSVEEQGAIYNEQFF
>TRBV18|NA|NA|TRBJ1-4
TGTGCCAGCTCACCGGATTTTACCCGACGGATAAAACTGTTTTTT
CASSPDFTRRIKLFF
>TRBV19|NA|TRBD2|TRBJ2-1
TGTGCCGCATGGGGAGGGTCCCCTCACAATGAGCAGTTCTTC
CAAWGGSPHNEQFF
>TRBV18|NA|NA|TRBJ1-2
TGTGCCAGCTCAATAGGAGACTATGGCTACACCTTC
CASSIGDYGYTF
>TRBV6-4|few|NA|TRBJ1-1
TGTGCCAGCAGTGACGGTCTGCGGCGCCTGAACACTGAAGCTTTCTTT
CASSDGLRRLNTEAFF
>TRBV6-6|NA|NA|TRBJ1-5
TGTGCCAGCAATCCGACCGGCCTCAGGGCCTCTCAGCCCCAGCATTTT
CASNPTGLRASQPQHF
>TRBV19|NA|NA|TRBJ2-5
TGTGCCAGTAGCCCTGGGGGGGCAGAGACCCAGTACTTC
CASSPGGAETQYF
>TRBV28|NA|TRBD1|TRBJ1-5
TGTGCCAGCAGGTCTCCGGGACAGGGTTACAATCAGCCCCAGCATTTT
CASRSPGQGYNQPQHF
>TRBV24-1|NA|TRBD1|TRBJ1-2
TGTGCCACCAGTGATTTGGGACAGGACTATGGCTACACCTTC
CATSDLGQDYGYTF
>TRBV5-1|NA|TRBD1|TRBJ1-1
TGCGCCAGCAGCTTGGGGCGGGACAGAGTGCGGAACACTGAAGCTTTCTTT
CASSLGRDRVRNTEAFF
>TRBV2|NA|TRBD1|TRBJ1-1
TGTGCCAGCAGCGAACAGGGGGAGAACACTGAAGCTTTCTTT
CASSEQGENTEAFF
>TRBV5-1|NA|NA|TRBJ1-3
TGCGCCAGCAGCTTGGTTGGTCCCGGCTCCTTTGACTCTGGAAACACCATATATTTT
CASSLVGPGSFDSGNTIYF
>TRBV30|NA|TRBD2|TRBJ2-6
TGTGCCTGGAGAAGTGGACTAGCGGGAGTTGGGGCCAACGTCCTGACTTTC
CAWRSGLAGVGANVLTF
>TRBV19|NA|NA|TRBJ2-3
TGTGCCAGTAGTATGGGTAAGACTAGCACAGATACGCAGTATTTT
CASSMGKTSTDTQYF
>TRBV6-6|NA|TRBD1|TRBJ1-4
TGTGCCAGCAGATACGACAGGGGTAATGAAAAACTGTTTTTT
CASRYDRGNEKLFF
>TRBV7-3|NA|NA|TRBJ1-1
TGTGCCAGCAGCTTACAGGGGTACACTGAAGCTTTCTTT
CASSLQGYTEAFF
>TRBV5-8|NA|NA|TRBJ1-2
TGTGCCAGCAGCGGGGTCGGGGGCGGATTTTATGGCTACACCTTC
CASSGVGGGFYGYTF
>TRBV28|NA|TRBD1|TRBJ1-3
TGTGCCAGCAGCCCTGGCGACAGGGGGCTTGGAAACACCATATATTTT
CASSPGDRGLGNTIYF
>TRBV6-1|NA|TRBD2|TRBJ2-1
TGTGCCAGCAGTGATTCCGGGGGGGGCAAGGGTGAGCAGTTCTTC
CASSDSGGGKGEQFF
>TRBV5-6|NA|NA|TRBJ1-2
TGTGCCAGCAGCTTGGAGGGCGGCTACACCTTC
CASSLEGGYTF
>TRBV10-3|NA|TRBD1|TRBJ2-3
TGTGCCACCTCCGGACAGGGTACAGATACGCAGTATTTT
CATSGQGTDTQYF
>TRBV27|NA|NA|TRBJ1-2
TGTGCCAGCAGGCGAGGGGATAACTATGGCTACACCTTC
CASRRGDNYGYTF
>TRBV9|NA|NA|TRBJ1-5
TGTGCCAGCAGCGTAAGCGGACAAACCAATCAGCCCCAGCATTTT
CASSVSGQTNQPQHF
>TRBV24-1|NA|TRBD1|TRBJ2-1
TGTGCCACCAGCACGTCGACAGGGATCAATGAGCAGTTCTTC
CATSTSTGINEQFF
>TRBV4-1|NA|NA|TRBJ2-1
TGCGCCAGCAGCCATAGAACTGACCCCTTATTAAACAATGAGCAGTTCTTC
CASSHRTDPLLNNEQFF
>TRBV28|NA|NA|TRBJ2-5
TGTGCCAGCAGTTTTGGGGTTGGCCAGTACTTC
CASSFGVGQYF
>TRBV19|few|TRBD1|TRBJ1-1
TGTGCCAGTAGCCTTACAGGGGGCTTTACCCGAATGAACACTGAAGCTTTCTTT
CASSLTGGFTRMNTEAFF
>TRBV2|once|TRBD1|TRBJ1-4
TGTGCCGCCGCGAGACAGGGGGCGAACGAACTGTTTTTT
CAAARQGANELFF
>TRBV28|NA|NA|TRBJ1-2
TGTGCCAGCAGCTCTGGACAGAACTATGGCTACACCTTC
CASSSGQNYGYTF